The text below deals with one TCR beta chain. The sample holds one count of this clone. This receptor's antigen is unknown. No much larger clone exists at a distance of one base, and base qualities are not known. Synthetic TCR analog templates were spiked into each PCR to estimate absolute template abundance from read counts. The immunoSEQ assay was used to amplify TCRbeta CDR3 regions from genomic DNA with bias-controlled V and J gene primers. Rearranged TCRbeta segments were sequenced at approximately 20X coverage. From the authors' description of their analysis: Sequencing errors were corrected by clustering, and CDR3s were annotated against IMGT so that V, D and J genes could be assigned. Only productive TCRbeta rearrangements were used in downstream analyses, excluding out-of-frame or stop-codon sequences. To compute clonality, Shannon entropy was normalized by the log of the number of unique productive sequences and then subtracted from one. Clones differing between time points or between blood and tumor were identified using Fisher's exact test with Benjamini-Hochberg correction, with an adjusted p below 0.01 applied as the threshold. TCRdb stores this immuneACCESS table with in-frame sequences only. Part of the clones is absent; in the studies checked, under half of the shortfall reflects unresolved V genes, and no reason is known for the rest. V, J and clone size reflect that table, while D and trimming were determined from the DNA. Counted in this sample were about 95,000 clones; roughly 91% of them appeared once. Clones ranked in the top ten supply 2% to 2.5% of the sample.

V was cut back by 1 base and J by 2 bases, leaving a gap of 15 bases between them. The CDR3 runs 16 amino acids, cysteine and phenylalanine included. Just the 48-base CDR3 DNA is kept, in frame starting at base 1. The germline V gene yields SGHTA for CDR1 and FQGTGA for CDR2. This sample was taken from a study of PD-L1 blockade in urothelial cancer (dated by TCRdb to 2016 to 2017). Broadly, across the study: All patients started therapy around 2014 and received atezolizumab 1,200 mg intravenously every 3 weeks. About 90% of the roughly 29 patients were males with bladder-origin urothelial cancer, and about 65% of the 29 reported a prior smoking history. Patients had an ECOG performance status of 0 or 1 and had received between 0 and 3 prior chemotherapy regimens. Blood samples were analyzed at two time points: 3 weeks after treatment start (second dose) and 6 weeks after treatment start. A median of about 140,000 T cells and 80,000 or so unique TCRs was obtained from blood samples, and a median clonality of 0.080 was observed. An exploratory multi-omic analysis was conducted of the somatic, immune and clinical correlates of response to PD-L1 blockade with atezolizumab in urothelial cancer. TCR sequencing covered pretreatment tumor samples and matched, serially collected peripheral blood taken before and after atezolizumab treatment. Durable clinical benefit meant progression-free survival longer than 6 months, and TCR features were also tested against progression-free and overall survival. Whole exome sequencing and RNA sequencing of pretreatment tumors were performed alongside TCR sequencing in the same patients. Durable clinical benefit was achieved by nine patients and was not achieved by 20 patients. Pretreatment blood TCR-seq was available for about 27 patients, at least one posttreatment blood collection was obtained for 24 patients, and tumor TCR-seq was available for 24 patients.

The time point tag for this specimen amounts to: pretreatment peripheral blood. A total of approximately 27 patients with locally advanced or metastatic urothelial carcinoma, treated at Memorial Sloan Kettering on a trial protocol, made up the cohort. Peripheral blood mononuclear cells were collected from each patient pretreatment and during treatment, giving between 1 and 8 total time points per patient. The Qiagen DNeasy Blood extraction kit was used to purify genomic DNA from total PBMCs and tumor samples. PBMCs were collected pretreatment and during treatment, and were isolated and stored as previously described. General study outcomes and caveats: Greater expansion of tumor-associated TCR clones in peripheral blood 3 weeks after the start of treatment was observed in patients with durable benefit (n of about 20, p = 0.022). Improved progression-free and overall survival was associated with having pretreatment peripheral blood TCR clonality below the median. Because the sample size was small (n of about 30) and many exploratory analyses were performed, the results are intended to be hypothesis-generating.

The source was PBMCs, collected around atezolizumab (anti-PD-L1) treatment. The sequence was collected from a man aged 55 to 70 with urothelial cancer. This receptor chain uses TRBV7-3 and TRBJ2-7, with a tentative D gene TRBD2 over 7 matching bases. The CDR3 region: CASSLNGGEGAYEQYF. At the DNA level, the sequence is TGTGCCAGCAGCTTAAACGGAGGGGAGGGGGCCTACGAGCAGTACTTC.